Sequencing of this T cell receptor (beta chain) was carried out in a study of a mutant IDH1 vaccine in newly diagnosed glioma. Study details: Previous treatment comprised radiotherapy, temozolomide, or both, mostly both.

Time point defined: week 47, end of study. Every single dose of the vaccine, 300 ug of mutant IDH1 20-mer peptide, came with topical imiquimod. V was clipped by 4 bases and J by 3 bases; unmatched bases: 9. Germline V gene sequence: CDR1 SGHKS, CDR2 YYEKEE (reference sequence). This CDR3 contains 15 residues. With respect to this clone: The antigen remains unidentified.

Repertoires were generated with immunoSEQ multiplex PCR, while TCRdb's copy carries only in-frame clones and drops some. The profile shows some 21,000 clones, roughly 84% of them singletons. The sample in question was PBMCs, obtained from a glioma patient whose treatment included an IDH1 peptide vaccine. This TCR was recovered from a middle-aged man with glioma. The rearrangement joins TRBV5-5 to TRBJ2-7, with 8 nucleotides matching TRBD1. The CDR3 DNA reads as TGTGCCAGCAGCCCGCCGGGACAGGCTTACTACGAGCAGTACTTC. This encodes CASSPPGQAYYEQYF.